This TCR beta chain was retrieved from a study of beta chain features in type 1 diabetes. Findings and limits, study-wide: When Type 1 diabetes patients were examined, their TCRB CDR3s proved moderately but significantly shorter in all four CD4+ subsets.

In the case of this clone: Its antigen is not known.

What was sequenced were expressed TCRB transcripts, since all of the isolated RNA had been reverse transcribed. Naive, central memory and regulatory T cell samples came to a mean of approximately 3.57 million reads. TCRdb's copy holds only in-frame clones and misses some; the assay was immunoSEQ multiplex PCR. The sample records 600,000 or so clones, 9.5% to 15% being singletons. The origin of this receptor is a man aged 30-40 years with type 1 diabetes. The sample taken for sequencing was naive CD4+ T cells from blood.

The CDR3 region has the DNA TGTGCCTGGGAAATGGGGGGAGATACGCAGTATTTT. As protein: CAWEMGGDTQYF. The chain recombines TRBV30 with TRBJ2-3, with TRBD2 as a possible D gene (6 bases). V was pared by 5 bases and J by 5 bases, with 11 bases between. The CDR3 spans 12 residues. The germline gives CDR1 GTSNPN, CDR2 SVGIG (reference sequence).